The clone carrying this T cell receptor (beta chain) has a single count. The data stem from a study of blood T cell repertoires in COVID-19. In the study overall: COVID-19 samples collected from the United States, Italy and Spain covered acute and convalescent phases. The analysed material was cDNA or gDNA that came from T cells, B-cell-depleted T cells, or PBMCs.

In the source study's methods: Amplification with reference gene primers provided the estimates of nucleated cell counts. Sequenced by immunoSEQ multiplex PCR; TCRdb stores in-frame clones only, minus some. The V and J calls and clone size are taken from that table; D and trimming were inferred from the DNA. The profile shows 120,000 or so clones, 88% of them singletons. CDR1 is LGHNA and CDR2 is YSLEER in the germline V gene. The CDR3 spans 16 residues. Trimming cost V 0 bases and J 3 bases; bases outside gene matches: 7. V is TRBV4-3 and J is TRBJ2-7, with 8 bases fitting TRBD2. This receptor was identified in a woman aged 80 or over with acute or convalescent COVID-19. Sequenced: peripheral blood. The DNA of the CDR3 is TGCGCCAGCAGCCAAGATGGACTAGCCGGAGGCTACGAGCAGTACTTC. Its translation: CASSQDGLAGGYEQYF.